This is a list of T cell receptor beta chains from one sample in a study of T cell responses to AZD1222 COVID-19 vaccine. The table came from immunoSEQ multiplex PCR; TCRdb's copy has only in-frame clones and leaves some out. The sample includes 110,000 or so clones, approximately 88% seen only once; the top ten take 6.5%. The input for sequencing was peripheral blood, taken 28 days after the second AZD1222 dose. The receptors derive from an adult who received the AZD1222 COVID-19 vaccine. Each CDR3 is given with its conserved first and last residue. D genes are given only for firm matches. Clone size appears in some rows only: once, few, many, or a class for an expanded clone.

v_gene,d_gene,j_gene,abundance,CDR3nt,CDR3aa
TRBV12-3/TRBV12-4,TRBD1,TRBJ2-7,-,TGTGCCAGCAGGAAACAGGGGGCTGGGGAGCAGTACTTC,CASRKQGAGEQYF
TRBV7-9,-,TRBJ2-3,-,TGTGCCAGCAGCTTTTCAGATACGCAGTATTTT,CASSFSDTQYF
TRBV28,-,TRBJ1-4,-,TGTGCCAGCAGCCCCGGGACTTCTAATGAAAAACTGTTTTTT,CASSPGTSNEKLFF
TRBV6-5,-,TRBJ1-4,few,TGTGCCAGCAGACGAGGGGGTCCTAATGAAAAACTGTTTTTT,CASRRGGPNEKLFF
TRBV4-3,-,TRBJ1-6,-,TGCGCCAGCAGCCAAGACCCGGGAACTAATTCACCCCTCCACTTT,CASSQDPGTNSPLHF
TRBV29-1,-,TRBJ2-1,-,TGCAGCGTAGATGACTACTACAATGAGCAGTTCTTC,CSVDDYYNEQFF
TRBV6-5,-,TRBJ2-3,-,TGTGCCAGCAGTTCCTGGGGGACCACCACCGCAGATACGCAGTATTTT,CASSSWGTTTADTQYF
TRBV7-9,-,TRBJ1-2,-,TGTGCCAGCAGCACTACAAAGACTAACTATGGCTACACCTTC,CASSTTKTNYGYTF
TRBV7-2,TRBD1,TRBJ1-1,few,TGTGCCAGCAGCGCACAGGGGGCGGACACTGAAGCTTTCTTT,CASSAQGADTEAFF
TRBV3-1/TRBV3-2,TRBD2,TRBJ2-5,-,TGTGCCAGCAGCCAAGAAAAAGTGGAGCGGGGGGTTTTAGAGACCCAGTACTTC,CASSQEKVERGVLETQYF
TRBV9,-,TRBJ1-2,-,TGTGCCAGCAGCCCGGGTAGCGTCTCAGGGTCTAACTATGGCTACACCTTC,CASSPGSVSGSNYGYTF
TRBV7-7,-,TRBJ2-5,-,TGTGCCAGCAGCATGGACTTCCCGGGAGAGACCCAGTACTTC,CASSMDFPGETQYF
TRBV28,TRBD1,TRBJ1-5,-,TGTGCCAGCATCAGGGGGCAGGGCAATCAGCCCCAGCATTTT,CASIRGQGNQPQHF
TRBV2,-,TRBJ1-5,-,TGTGCCAGCGAGTGGTCAGGGAACAATCAGCCCCAGCATTTT,CASEWSGNNQPQHF
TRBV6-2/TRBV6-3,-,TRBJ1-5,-,TGTGCCAGCAGTTGGGACCTCAGGAGCAATCAGCCCCAGCATTTT,CASSWDLRSNQPQHF
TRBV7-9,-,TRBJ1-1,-,TGTGCCAGCAGACTCAGCATCAGTTCATCTGAAGCTTTCTTT,CASRLSISSSEAFF
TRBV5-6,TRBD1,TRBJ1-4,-,TGTGCCAGCAGCTTGTTTCCAGGGGGTACTAATGAAAAACTGTTTTTT,CASSLFPGGTNEKLFF
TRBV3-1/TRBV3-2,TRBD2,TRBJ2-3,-,TGTGCCAGCAGCTCCCGGACTAGAGCAGATACGCAGTATTTT,CASSSRTRADTQYF
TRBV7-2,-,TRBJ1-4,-,TGTGCCAGCAGCTTAAGTATAGGGGTTAGTGAAAAACTGTTTTTT,CASSLSIGVSEKLFF
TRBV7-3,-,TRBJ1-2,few,TGTGCCAGCAGCTCGGGTTCTGGGGGGACTGGCTACACCTTC,CASSSGSGGTGYTF
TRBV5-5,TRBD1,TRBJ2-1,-,TGTGCCAGCAGCACCGGACAGGCCTACAATGAGCAGTTCTTC,CASSTGQAYNEQFF
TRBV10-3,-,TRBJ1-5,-,TGTGCCATCAGTGAGTACCCGGCAGATAGCAATCAGCCCCAGCATTTT,CAISEYPADSNQPQHF
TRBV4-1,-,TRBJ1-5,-,TGCGCCAGCAGCCAAGATTGGGGAAGTTTCGATGATAATCAGCCCCAGCATTTT,CASSQDWGSFDDNQPQHF
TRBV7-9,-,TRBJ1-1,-,TGTGCCAGCACCTTATACAGGGAGCCGGCTTTCTTT,CASTLYREPAFF
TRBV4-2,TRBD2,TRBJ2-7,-,TGTGCCAGCAGCAGATCTCGTATAGGCGGGGGGGCCGGCGAGCAGTACTTC,CASSRSRIGGGAGEQYF
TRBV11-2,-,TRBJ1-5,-,TGTGCCAGCAGCTTAGAACGGGGTCAGCCCCAGCATTTT,CASSLERGQPQHF
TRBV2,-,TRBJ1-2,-,TGTGCCAGCAGGGGGGACACGGTAACTGGCTACACCTTC,CASRGDTVTGYTF